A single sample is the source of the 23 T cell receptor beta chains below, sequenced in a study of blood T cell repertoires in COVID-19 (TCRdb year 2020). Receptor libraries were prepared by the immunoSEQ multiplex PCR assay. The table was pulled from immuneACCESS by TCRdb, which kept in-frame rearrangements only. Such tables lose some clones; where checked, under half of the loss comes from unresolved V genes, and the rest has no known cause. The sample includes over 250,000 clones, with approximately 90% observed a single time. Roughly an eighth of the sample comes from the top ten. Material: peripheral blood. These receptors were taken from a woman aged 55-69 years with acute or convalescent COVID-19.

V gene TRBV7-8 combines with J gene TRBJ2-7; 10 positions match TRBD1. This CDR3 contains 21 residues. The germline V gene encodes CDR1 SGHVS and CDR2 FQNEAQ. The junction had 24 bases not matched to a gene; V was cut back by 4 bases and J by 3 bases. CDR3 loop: CASSSTPRDRGEYQRYYEQYF. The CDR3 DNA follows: TGTGCCAGCAGCTCCACCCCCCGGGACAGGGGAGAGTACCAGCGCTACTACGAGCAGTACTTC.

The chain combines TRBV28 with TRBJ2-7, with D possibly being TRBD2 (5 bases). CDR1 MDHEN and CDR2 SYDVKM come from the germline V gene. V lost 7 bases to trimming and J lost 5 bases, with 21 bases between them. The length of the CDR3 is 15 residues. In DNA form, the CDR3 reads TGTGCCAGCACCTCTTGGGCCAGCCCGGGGAACGAGCAGTACTTC. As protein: CASTSWASPGNEQYF.

CDR3: CASSLEPGSVDGYTF. The CDR3 DNA reads TGTGCCAGCAGCTTAGAACCAGGGTCGGTCGATGGCTACACCTTC. The V and J genes are TRBV7-2 and TRBJ1-2, with D perhaps matching TRBD1 (5 bases). This CDR3 contains 15 residues. Germline CDR1 and CDR2: SGHTA and FQGNSA. Deletions cut 1 base from V and 6 bases from J, with 15 bases between.

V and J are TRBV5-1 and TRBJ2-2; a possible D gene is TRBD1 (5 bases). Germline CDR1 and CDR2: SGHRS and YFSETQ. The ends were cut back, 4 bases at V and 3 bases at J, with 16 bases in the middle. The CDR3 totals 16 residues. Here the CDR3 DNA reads TGCGCCAGCAGCCAGGGTTGGACGCGAGACACCGGGGAGCTGTTTTTT. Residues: CASSQGWTRDTGELFF.

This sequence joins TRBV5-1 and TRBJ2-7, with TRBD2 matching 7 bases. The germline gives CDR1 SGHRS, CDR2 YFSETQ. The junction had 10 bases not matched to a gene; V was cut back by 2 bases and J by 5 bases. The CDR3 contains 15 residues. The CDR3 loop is CASSLGLAEGNEQYF. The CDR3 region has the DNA TGCGCCAGCAGCTTAGGTCTAGCGGAGGGAAACGAGCAGTACTTC. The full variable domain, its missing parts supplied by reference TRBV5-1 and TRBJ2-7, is KAGVTQTPRYLIKTRGQQVTLSCSPISGHRSVSWYQQTPGQGLQFLFEYFSETQRNKGNFPGRFSGRQFSNSRSEMNVSTLELGDSALYLCASSLGLAEGNEQYFGPGTRLTVT.

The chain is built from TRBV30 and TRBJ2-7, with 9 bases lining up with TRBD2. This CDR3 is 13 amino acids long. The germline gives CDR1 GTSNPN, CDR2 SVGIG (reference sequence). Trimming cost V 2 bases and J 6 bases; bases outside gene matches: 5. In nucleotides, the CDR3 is TGTGCCTGGAGTAGGCTAGCGGGAACCGAGCAGTACTTC. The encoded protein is CAWSRLAGTEQYF.

DNA of the CDR3: TGTGCCATCAGTGGGACTAGCGGAAGCGAGACCCAGTACTTC. This encodes CAISGTSGSETQYF. The chain has TRBV10-3 and TRBJ2-5, with 10 bases aligning to TRBD2. Trimming took 4 bases from V and 5 from J; bases not matched to a gene: 4. Germline loops: CDR1 ENHRY, CDR2 SYGVKD. The CDR3 contains 14 residues.

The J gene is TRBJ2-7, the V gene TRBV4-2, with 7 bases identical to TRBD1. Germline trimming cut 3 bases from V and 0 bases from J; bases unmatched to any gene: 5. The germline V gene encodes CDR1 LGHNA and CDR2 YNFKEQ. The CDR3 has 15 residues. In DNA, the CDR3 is TGTGCCAGCAGCCAGTTCCGGGACAGCTCCTACGAGCAGTACTTC. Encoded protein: CASSQFRDSSYEQYF.

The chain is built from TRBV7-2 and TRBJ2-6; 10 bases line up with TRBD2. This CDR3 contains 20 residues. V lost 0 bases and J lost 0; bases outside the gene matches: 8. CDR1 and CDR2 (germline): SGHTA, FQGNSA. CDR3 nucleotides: TGTGCCAGCAGCTTAGCCTTGGGTAGCGGGAGGCTCTCTGGGGCCAACGTCCTGACTTTC. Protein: CASSLALGSGRLSGANVLTF.

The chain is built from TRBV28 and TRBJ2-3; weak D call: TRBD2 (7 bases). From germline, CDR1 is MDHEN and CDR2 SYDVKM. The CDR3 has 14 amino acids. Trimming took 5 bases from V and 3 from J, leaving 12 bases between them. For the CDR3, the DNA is TGTGCCAGCAGTGGGGGAGGGGGGACAGATACGCAGTATTTT. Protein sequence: CASSGGGGTDTQYF.

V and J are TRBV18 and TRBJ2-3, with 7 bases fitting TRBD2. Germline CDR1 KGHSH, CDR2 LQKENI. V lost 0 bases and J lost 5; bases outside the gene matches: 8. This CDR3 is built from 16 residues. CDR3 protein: CASSPPGPGGLDTQYF. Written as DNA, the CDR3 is TGTGCCAGCTCACCACCGGGGCCCGGGGGGTTAGATACGCAGTATTTT.

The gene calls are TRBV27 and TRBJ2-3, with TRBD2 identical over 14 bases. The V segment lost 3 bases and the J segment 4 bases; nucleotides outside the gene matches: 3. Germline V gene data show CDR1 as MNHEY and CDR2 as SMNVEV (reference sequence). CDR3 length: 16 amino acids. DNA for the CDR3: TGTGCCAGCAGTTTCCGACTAGCGGGGGGGTCAGATACGCAGTATTTT. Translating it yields CASSFRLAGGSDTQYF.

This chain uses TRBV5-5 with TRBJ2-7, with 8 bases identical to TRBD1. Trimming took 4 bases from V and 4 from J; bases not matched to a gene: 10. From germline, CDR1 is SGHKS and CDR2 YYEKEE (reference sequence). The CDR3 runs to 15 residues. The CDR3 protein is CASSPITGGIYEQYF. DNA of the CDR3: TGTGCCAGCAGCCCAATAACAGGGGGGATATACGAGCAGTACTTC.

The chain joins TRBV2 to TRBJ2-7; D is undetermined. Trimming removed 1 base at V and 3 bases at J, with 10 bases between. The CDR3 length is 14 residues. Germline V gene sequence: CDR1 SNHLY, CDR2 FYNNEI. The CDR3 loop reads CASSEERRFYEQYF. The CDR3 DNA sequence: TGTGCCAGCAGTGAAGAAAGGCGGTTCTACGAGCAGTACTTC.

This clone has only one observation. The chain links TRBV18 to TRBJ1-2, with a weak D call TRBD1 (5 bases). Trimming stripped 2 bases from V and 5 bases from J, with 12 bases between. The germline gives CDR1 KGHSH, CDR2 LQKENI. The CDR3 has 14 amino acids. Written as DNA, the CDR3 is TGTGCCAGCTCACCAGGGACCGCGGGGTATGGCTACACCTTC. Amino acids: CASSPGTAGYGYTF.

The CDR3 DNA follows: TGTGCCAGCACCTCCCGGGACAGGGTGTACGAGCAGTACTTC. This encodes CASTSRDRVYEQYF. The V and J genes are TRBV27 and TRBJ2-7; TRBD1 agrees at 9 bases. The V gene end was trimmed by 7 bases and the J gene end by 4 bases; junction bases not matched to a gene: 8. CDR3 length: 14 amino acids. CDR1 and CDR2 (germline): MNHEY, SMNVEV (reference sequence).

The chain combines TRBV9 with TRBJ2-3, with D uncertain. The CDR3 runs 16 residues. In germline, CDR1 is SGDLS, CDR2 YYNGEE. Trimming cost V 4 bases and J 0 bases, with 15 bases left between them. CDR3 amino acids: CASSTPLSTSTDTQYF. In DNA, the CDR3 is TGTGCCAGCAGCACCCCCCTTTCGACTAGCACAGATACGCAGTATTTT.

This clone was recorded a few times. The CDR3 region has the DNA TGTGCCAGCAGCTTAAATCAGGGGGCGGGCTATGGCTACACCTTC. Its translation: CASSLNQGAGYGYTF. V and J are TRBV7-8 and TRBJ1-2; 8 bases map to TRBD1. Germline V CDR1 and CDR2: SGHVS, FQNEAQ. The CDR3 consists of 15 residues. Trimming at V came to 2 bases and at J to 4 bases, leaving 6 bases not matched to a gene.

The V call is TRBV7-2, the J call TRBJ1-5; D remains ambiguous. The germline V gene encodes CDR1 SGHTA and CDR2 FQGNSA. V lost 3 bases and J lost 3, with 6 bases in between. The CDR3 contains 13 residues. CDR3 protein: CASSLRPNQPQHF. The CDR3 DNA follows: TGTGCCAGCAGCTTGCGGCCCAATCAGCCCCAGCATTTT. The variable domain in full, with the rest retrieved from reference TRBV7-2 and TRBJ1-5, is GAGVSQSPSNKVTEKGKDVELRCDPISGHTALYWYRQSLGQGLEFLIYFQGNSAPDKSGLPSDRFSAERTGGSVSTLTIQRTQQEDSAVYLCASSLRPNQPQHFGDGTRLSIL.

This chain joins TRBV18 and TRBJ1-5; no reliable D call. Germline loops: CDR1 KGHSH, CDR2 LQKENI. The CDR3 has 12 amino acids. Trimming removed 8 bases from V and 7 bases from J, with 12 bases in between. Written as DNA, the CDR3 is TGTGCCAGCAGCCTCCCCCCCCAGCCCCAGCATTTT. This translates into CASSLPPQPQHF.

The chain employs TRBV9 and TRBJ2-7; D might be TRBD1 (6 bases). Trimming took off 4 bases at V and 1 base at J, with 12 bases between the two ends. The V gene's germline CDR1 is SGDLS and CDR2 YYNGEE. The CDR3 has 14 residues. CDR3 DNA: TGTGCCAGCAGCACCTCGGGACAATCCTACGAGCAGTACTTC. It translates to CASSTSGQSYEQYF. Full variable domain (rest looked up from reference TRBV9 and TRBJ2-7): DSGVTQTPKHLITATGQRVTLRCSPRSGDLSVYWYQQSLDQGLQFLIQYYNGEERAKGNILERFSAQQFPDLHSELNLSSLELGDSALYFCASSTSGQSYEQYFGPGTRLTVT.

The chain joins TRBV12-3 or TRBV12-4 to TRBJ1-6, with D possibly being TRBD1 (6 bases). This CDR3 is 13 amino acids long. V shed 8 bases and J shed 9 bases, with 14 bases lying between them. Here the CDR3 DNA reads TGTGCCAGCGCGACAGGCCCTCCTTCACCCCTCCACTTT. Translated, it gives CASATGPPSPLHF.

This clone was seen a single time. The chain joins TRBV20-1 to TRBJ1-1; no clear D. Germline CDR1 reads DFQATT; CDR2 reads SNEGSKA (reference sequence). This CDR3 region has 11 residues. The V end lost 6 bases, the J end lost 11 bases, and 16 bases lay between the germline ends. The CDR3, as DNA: TGCAGTGCCTCCGACCTCAACGGGGCTTTCTTT. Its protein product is CSASDLNGAFF.